This T cell receptor (beta chain) was identified during a study of shared clonotypes between healthy human individuals. This CDR3 contains 13 residues. CDR1 SNHLY and CDR2 FYNNEI come from the germline V gene. Between the trimmed V and J ends, which lost 3 bases and 0 bases, there was a span of 5 bases. Profiled with immunoSEQ multiplex PCR; TCRdb holds only in-frame clones, not every one. The sample shows hundreds of thousands of clones, 95% to 97% of them seen only once. Cells designated naive CD8 were CD45RO-negative and were positively selected for CCR7, with terminally differentiated effector memory CD45RA+ cells excluded. In its sample, this clone was seen a few times. The sample carries other DNA sequences with the same CDR3.

The sequence was obtained from a woman in her 30s in good health. Sequenced material: naive CD8+ T cells sorted from blood. This chain connects TRBV2 to TRBJ1-1, with D hard to call. DNA for the CDR3: TGTGCCAGCAGTGAGCGGCTGAACACTGAAGCTTTCTTT. This gives the protein CASSERLNTEAFF.